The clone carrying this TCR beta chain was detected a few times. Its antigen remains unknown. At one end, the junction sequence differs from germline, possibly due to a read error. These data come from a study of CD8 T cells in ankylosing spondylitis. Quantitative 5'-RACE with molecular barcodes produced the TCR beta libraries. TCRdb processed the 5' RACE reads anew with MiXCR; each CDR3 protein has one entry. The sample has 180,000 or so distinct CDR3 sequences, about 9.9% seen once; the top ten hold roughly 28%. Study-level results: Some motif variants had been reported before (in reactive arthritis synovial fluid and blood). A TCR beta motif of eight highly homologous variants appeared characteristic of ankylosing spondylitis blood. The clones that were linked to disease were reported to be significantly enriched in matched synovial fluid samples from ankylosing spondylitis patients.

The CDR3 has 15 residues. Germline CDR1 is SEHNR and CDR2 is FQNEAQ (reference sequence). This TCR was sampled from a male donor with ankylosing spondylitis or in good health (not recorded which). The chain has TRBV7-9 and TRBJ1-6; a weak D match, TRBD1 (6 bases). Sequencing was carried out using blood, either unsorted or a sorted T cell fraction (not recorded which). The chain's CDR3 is CASSTDSGYNSPLHF. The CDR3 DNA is TGTGCCAGCAGCACGGACAGCGGCTATAATTCGCCCCTCCACTTT.